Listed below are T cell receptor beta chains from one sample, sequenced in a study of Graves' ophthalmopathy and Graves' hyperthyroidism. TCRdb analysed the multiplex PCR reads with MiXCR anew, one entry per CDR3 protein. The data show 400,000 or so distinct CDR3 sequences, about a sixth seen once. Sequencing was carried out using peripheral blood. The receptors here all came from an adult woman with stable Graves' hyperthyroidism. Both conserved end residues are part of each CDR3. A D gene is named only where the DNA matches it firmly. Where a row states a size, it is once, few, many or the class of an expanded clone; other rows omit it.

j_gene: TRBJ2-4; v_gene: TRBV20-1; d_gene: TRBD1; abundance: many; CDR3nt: TGCAGTGCTGACAGGGGATTGACCAAAAACATTCAGTACTTC; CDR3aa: CSADRGLTKNIQYF
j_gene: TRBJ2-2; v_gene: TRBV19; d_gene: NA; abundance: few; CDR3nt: TGTGCCAGTACCCAGGGTGGCCCCGGGGAGCTGTTTTTT; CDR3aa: CASTQGGPGELFF
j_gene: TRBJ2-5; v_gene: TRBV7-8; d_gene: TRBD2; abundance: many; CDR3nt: TGTGCCAGCAACGCTCTAGCGGGAGTGGGGACCCAGTACTTC; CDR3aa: CASNALAGVGTQYF
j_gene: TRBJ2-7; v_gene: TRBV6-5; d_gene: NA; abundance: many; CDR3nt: TGTGCCAGCAGTTACTCGGTTACGGGGGTGTACTACGAGCAGTACTTC; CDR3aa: CASSYSVTGVYYEQYF
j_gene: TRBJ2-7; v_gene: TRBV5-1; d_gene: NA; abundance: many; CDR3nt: TGCGCCAGCAGCTCCCCGCAAGACTACGAGCAGTACTTC; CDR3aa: CASSSPQDYEQYF
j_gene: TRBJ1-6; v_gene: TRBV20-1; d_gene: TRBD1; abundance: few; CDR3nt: TGCAGTGCTAGAGAAGGGGGCGCAACCTATAATTCACCCCTCCACTTT; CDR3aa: CSAREGGATYNSPLHF
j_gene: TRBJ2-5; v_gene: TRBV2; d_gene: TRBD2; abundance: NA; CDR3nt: TGTGCCAGTTCGGGACTAGCGGGGCGAGAGACCCAGTACTTC; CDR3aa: CASSGLAGRETQYF
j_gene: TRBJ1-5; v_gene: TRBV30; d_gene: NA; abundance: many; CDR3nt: TGTGCCTGGAGTGGCAGGCGGAACAATCAGCCCCAGCATTTT; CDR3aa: CAWSGRRNNQPQHF
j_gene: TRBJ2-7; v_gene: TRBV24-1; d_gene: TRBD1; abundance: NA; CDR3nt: TGTGCCACCAGTGATAGGGGACAGGGGCCCTACGAGCAGTACTTC; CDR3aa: CATSDRGQGPYEQYF
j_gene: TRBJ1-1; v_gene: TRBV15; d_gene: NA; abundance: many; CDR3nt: TGTGCCACCAGCAGAGATGGGGAGGACACTGAAGCTTTCTTT; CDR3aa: CATSRDGEDTEAFF
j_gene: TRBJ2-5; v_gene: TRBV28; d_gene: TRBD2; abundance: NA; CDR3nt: TGTGCCAGCAGTTTGTGGCGGCGGGGGGGACGGACGGAGACCCAGTACTTC; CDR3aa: CASSLWRRGGRTETQYF
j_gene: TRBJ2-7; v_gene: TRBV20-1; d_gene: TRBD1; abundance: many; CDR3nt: TGCAGTGCCGACAGGGAGAAAGGGTCCGAGCAGTACTTC; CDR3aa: CSADREKGSEQYF
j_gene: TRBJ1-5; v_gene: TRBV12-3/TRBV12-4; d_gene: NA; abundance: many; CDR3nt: TGTGCCAGCAGTCGGGCTCTTGGGACGGGGCAGCCCCAGCATTTT; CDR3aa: CASSRALGTGQPQHF
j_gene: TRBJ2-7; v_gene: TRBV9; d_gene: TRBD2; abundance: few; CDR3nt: TGTGCCAGCAGCGTTGGACTAGTTGGAGGCTACGAGCAGTACTTC; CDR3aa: CASSVGLVGGYEQYF
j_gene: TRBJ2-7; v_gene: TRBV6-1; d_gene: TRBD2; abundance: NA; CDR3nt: TGTGCCAGCAGTGAAGGTCTAGCGGATACGGGGGAGCAGTACTTC; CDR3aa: CASSEGLADTGEQYF
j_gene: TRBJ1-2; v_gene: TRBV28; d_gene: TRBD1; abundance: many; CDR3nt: TGTGCCAGCAGATATCGAGGACAGGGGGCTGAATCTTATGGCTACACCTTC; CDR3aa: CASRYRGQGAESYGYTF
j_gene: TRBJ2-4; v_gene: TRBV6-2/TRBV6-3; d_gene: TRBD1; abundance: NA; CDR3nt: TGTGCCAGCAGGACAGGGGTTAACATTCAGTACTTC; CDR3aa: CASRTGVNIQYF
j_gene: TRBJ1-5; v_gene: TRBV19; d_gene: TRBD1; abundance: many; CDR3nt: TGTGCCAGCCAAAACAGGGGAAGGAGCAATCAGCCCCAGCATTTT; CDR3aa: CASQNRGRSNQPQHF
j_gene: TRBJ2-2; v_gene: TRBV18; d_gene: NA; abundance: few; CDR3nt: TGTGCCAGCTCACCACCGGATCGGTTGAACACCGGGGAGCTGTTTTTT; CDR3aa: CASSPPDRLNTGELFF
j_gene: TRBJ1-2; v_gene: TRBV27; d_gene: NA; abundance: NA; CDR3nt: TGTGCCAGCAGTTTCGCCGCACTAGCGTTCTATGGCTACACCTTC; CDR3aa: CASSFAALAFYGYTF
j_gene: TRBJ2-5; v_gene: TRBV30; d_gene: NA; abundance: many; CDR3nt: TGTGCCTGGAGTGTACTTGGACGGGGGGAGACCCAGTACTTC; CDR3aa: CAWSVLGRGETQYF
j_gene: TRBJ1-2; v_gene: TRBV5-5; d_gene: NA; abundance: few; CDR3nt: TGTGCCAGCAGCTCAGTGTCCGCGGGAGTTGATTATGGCTACACCTTC; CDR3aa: CASSSVSAGVDYGYTF
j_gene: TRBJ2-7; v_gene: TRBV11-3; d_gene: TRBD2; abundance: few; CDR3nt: TGTGCCAGCAGCCAAGGCATAGCGGGAATAGACGAGCAGTACTTC; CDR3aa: CASSQGIAGIDEQYF
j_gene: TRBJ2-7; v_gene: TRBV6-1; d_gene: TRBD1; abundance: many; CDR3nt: TGTGCCAGCAGGGTGGACAGGGCGTTCCACGAGCAGTACTTC; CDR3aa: CASRVDRAFHEQYF
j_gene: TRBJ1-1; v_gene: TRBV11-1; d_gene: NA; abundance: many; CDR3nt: TGTGCCAGCAGCCCATCCGGCGGGGGGCGCATGAGCACTGAAGCTTTCTTT; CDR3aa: CASSPSGGGRMSTEAFF
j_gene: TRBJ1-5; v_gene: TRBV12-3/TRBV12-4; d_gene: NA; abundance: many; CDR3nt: TGTGCCAGCAGGGGTGGACGGGGCCAAAATCAGCCCCAGCATTTT; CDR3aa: CASRGGRGQNQPQHF
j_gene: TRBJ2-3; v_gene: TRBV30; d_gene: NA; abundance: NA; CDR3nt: TGTGCCTGGAGAACAGCAGATACGCAGTATTTT; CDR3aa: CAWRTADTQYF
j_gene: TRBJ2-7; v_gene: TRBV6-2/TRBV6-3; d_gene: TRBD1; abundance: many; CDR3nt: TGTGCCAGCAGTTACCTCCGGGACAGGAGAACCTACGAGCAGTACTTC; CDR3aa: CASSYLRDRRTYEQYF
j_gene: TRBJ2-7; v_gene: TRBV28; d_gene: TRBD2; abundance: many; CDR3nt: TGTGCCAGCAGTTTGGGGAGGGGCAGATCCTACGAGCAGTACTTC; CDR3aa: CASSLGRGRSYEQYF
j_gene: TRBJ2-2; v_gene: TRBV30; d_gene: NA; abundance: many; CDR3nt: TGTGCCTGGATCCCCCACCCCGGGGCCGGGGAGCTGTTTTTT; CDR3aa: CAWIPHPGAGELFF
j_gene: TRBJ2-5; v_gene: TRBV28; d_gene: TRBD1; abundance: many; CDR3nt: TGTGCCAGCGAGGACAGGGCTGGGGAGACCCAGTACTTC; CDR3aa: CASEDRAGETQYF
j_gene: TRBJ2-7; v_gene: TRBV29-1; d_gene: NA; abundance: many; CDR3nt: TGCAGCGTTGAACTGGGTAGGGAGCAGTACTTC; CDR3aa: CSVELGREQYF
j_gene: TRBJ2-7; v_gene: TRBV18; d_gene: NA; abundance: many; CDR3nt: TGTGCCAGCTCACCCCGGACGGTCCTTGGACACTACGAGCAGTACTTC; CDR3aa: CASSPRTVLGHYEQYF
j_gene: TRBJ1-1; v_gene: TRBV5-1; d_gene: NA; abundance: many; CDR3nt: TGCGCCAGCAGCCCTGGGGGCAGTAAGGGTGAAGCTTTCTTT; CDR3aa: CASSPGGSKGEAFF
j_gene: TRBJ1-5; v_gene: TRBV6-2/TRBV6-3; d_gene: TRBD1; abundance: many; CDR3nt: TGTGCCAGCAGTCCGGGAGGACAGGGTTACAATCAGCCCCAGCATTTT; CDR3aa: CASSPGGQGYNQPQHF
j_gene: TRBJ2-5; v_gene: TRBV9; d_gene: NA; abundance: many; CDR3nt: TGTGCCAGCAGCGTAGCACAGCAAGAGACCCAGTACTTC; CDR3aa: CASSVAQQETQYF
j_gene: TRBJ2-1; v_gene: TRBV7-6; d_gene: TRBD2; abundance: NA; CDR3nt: TGTGCCAGCAGCTTAAGGAATAGCGGGAGCTCCTACAATGAGCAGTCCTTC; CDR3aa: CASSLRNSGSSYNEQSF
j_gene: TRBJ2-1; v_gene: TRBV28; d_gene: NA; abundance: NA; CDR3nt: NA; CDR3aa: CASIQRQGSYEQYFGPGNEQFF
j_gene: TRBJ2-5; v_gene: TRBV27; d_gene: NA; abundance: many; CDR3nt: TGTGCCAGCAGTCAACGCCCAGGGGGGGAAGAGACCCAGTACTTC; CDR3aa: CASSQRPGGEETQYF
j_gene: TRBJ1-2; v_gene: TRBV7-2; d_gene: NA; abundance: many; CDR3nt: TGTGCCAGCAGCTTAGGTTCGGGGATTAATGGCTACACCTTC; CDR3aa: CASSLGSGINGYTF
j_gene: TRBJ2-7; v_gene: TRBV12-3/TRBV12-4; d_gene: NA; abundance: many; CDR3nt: TGTGCCAGCAGTTCGACGGGAGACGAGCAGTACTTC; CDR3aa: CASSSTGDEQYF
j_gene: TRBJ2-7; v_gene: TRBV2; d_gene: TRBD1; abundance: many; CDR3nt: TGTGCCAGCAATACAGGGGGGCAGAGCTACGAGCAGTACTTC; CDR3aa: CASNTGGQSYEQYF
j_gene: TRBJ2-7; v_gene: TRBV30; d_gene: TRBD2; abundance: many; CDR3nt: TGTGCCTGGAGTTCCCCAAGGACTAGCGGGAGGTACGAGCAGTACTTC; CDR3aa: CAWSSPRTSGRYEQYF
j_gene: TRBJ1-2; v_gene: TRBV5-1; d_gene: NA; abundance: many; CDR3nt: TGCGCCAGCAGCTTGGATGAAGGCCGGAACTATGGCTACACCTTC; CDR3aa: CASSLDEGRNYGYTF
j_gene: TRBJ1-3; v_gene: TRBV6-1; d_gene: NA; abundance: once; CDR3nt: TGTGCCAGCAGTGACTACATGAACTCTGGAAACACCATATATTTT; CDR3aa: CASSDYMNSGNTIYF
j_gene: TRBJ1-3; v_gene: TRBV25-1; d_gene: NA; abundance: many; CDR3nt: TGTGCCAGCAGTGTCTCTGGAAACACCATATATTTT; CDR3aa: CASSVSGNTIYF
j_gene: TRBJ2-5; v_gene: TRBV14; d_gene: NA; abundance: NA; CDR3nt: TGTGCCAGCAGCCACTGGGGGAGAAACCAAGGGACCCAGTACTTC; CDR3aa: CASSHWGRNQGTQYF
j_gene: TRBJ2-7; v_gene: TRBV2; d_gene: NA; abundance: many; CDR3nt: TGTGCCAGCAGTGAGACAAATTTTAGAACCTACGAGCAGTACTTC; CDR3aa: CASSETNFRTYEQYF
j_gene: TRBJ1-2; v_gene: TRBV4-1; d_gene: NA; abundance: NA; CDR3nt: TGCGCCAGCAGCCAAGGTCCACTAGGCGACAGGCGCAGAGGCTACACCTTC; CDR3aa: CASSQGPLGDRRRGYTF
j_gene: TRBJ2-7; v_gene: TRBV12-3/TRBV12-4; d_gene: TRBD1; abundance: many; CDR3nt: TGTGCCAGCAATTTTTTAGGGGGCGAGTACGAGCAGTACTTC; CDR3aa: CASNFLGGEYEQYF
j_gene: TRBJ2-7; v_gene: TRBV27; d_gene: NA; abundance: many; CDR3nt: TGTGCCAGCAGGACCTTAGCGGAGCCACCCTACGAGCAGTACTTC; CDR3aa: CASRTLAEPPYEQYF
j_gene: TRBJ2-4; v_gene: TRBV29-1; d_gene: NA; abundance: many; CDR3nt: TGCAGCGCCGACCGCTTCCCTAGCAACATTAAGTACTTC; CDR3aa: CSADRFPSNIKYF
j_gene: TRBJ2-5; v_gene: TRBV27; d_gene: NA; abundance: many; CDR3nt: TGTGCCAGCAGTTTAGTGGGGGCTAGCTTTGGGAGAGAGACCCAGTACTTC; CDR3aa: CASSLVGASFGRETQYF
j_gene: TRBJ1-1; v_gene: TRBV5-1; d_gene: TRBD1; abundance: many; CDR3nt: TGCGCCAGCCAAGGACAGGCGAGAACTGAAGCTTTCTTT; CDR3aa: CASQGQARTEAFF
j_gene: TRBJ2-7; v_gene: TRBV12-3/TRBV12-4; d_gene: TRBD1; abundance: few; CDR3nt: TGTGCCAGCAGTTTAATTCAGGGGGCTACCTACGAGCAGTACTTC; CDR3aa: CASSLIQGATYEQYF
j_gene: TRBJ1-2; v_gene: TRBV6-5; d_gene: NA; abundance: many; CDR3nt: TGTGCCAGCAGCCGGGACCGGCTCCAAGGCTACACCTTC; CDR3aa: CASSRDRLQGYTF
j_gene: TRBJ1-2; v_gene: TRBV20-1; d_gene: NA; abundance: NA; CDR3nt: TGCAGTGCTAGGTCAGAAGCTAACTATGGCTACACCTTC; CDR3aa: CSARSEANYGYTF
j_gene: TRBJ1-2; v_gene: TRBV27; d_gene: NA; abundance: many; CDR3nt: TGTGCCAGCAGTGTTAACAGGGACGGCGCGTTCTATGGCTACACCTTC; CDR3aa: CASSVNRDGAFYGYTF